Listed here are 8 T cell receptor beta chains from one sample, sequenced in a study of blood T cell repertoires in COVID-19. Clones were read by immunoSEQ multiplex PCR, and TCRdb kept only the in-frame ones, dropping some. Here the sample spans 410,000 or so clones, 70% to 90% being singletons. The sample taken for sequencing was peripheral blood. The receptors stem from a woman in her forties with COVID-19, enrolled during active disease.

This sequence joins TRBV27 and TRBJ2-3; TRBD2 matches at 10 bases. Germline CDR1 is MNHEY and CDR2 is SMNVEV (reference sequence). The CDR3 is 17 amino acids. V lost 5 bases and J lost 1; bases outside the gene matches: 9. CDR3 bases: TGTGCCAGCAGTCCCTCTAGCGGGGGATTCCGCACAGATACGCAGTATTTT. Its protein product is CASSPSSGGFRTDTQYF.

The chain employs TRBV19 and TRBJ1-4, with D possibly TRBD1 on 6 matching bases. This CDR3 has 15 residues. Germline values: CDR1 LNHDA, CDR2 SQIVND (reference sequence). The germline V and J ends were trimmed by 2 bases and 4 bases, with 11 bases remaining between them. The CDR3 nucleotides are TGTGCCAGTAGTATAACAGGGTCCCTTAATGAAAAACTGTTTTTT. It specifies CASSITGSLNEKLFF.

This chain uses TRBV25-1 with TRBJ1-2; D may be TRBD1 (6 bases). Trimming cost V 0 bases and J 4 bases, with 12 bases left between them. The CDR3 has 15 residues. Germline CDR1 and CDR2: MGHDK and SYGVNS. In nucleotides, the CDR3 is TGTGCCAGCAGTGAATATTGGGGGGGCAGCTATGGCTACACCTTC. It translates to CASSEYWGGSYGYTF.

This chain uses TRBV12-5 with TRBJ2-7; 11 nucleotides line up with TRBD1. The CDR3 spans 14 residues. Germline CDR1 is LGHNT and CDR2 is FRNRAP. After removal of 7 bases from V and 6 bases from J, the junction contained 8 bases not matched to a gene. CDR3 sequence: CASATGQGVSEQYF. CDR3 coding DNA: TGTGCTAGTGCTACGGGACAGGGGGTAAGCGAGCAGTACTTC.

This clone has only a few counts. This specimen includes other DNA sequences encoding the same CDR3. This chain connects TRBV5-1 to TRBJ1-3; D call uncertain. Germline assignment: CDR1 SGHRS and CDR2 YFSETQ. Trimming removed 0 bases from V and 4 bases from J, with 5 bases in between. CDR3 length: 13 residues. The CDR3 DNA follows: TGCGCCAGCAGCTTGGGAGGGGGAAACACCATATATTTT. Its protein is CASSLGGGNTIYF. Together with reference TRBV5-1 and TRBJ1-3, the CDR3 gives the full variable domain: KAGVTQTPRYLIKTRGQQVTLSCSPISGHRSVSWYQQTPGQGLQFLFEYFSETQRNKGNFPGRFSGRQFSNSRSEMNVSTLELGDSALYLCASSLGGGNTIYFGEGSWLTVV.

The V call is TRBV28, the J call TRBJ1-2, with 7 bases lining up with TRBD1. V dropped 8 bases and J dropped 4; count of bases not matched to a gene: 4. The germline V gene has CDR1 MDHEN and CDR2 SYDVKM. The CDR3 totals 12 residues. CDR3 sequence (DNA): TGTGCCAGCTTGGGACAGTTCTATGGCTACACCTTC. It is translated as CASLGQFYGYTF.

The CDR3 DNA reads TGCGCCAGCAGCCACCCGGTAAGGGGACACTACGAGCAGTACTTC. Its translation is CASSHPVRGHYEQYF. The chain employs TRBV4-1 and TRBJ2-7; D might be TRBD1 (6 bases). The CDR3 consists of 15 residues. Germline V gene sequence: CDR1 MGHRA, CDR2 YSYEKL. V was cut by 3 bases and J by 3 bases, with 15 bases left in between.

V is TRBV19 and J is TRBJ2-3, with 11 bases identical to TRBD2. After removal of 10 bases from V and 2 bases from J, the junction contained 8 bases not matched to a gene. The CDR3 runs to 15 residues. Per germline, CDR1 LNHDA and CDR2 SQIVND (reference sequence). The DNA of the CDR3 is TGTGCCACCAAGGATAGCGGGGGGGCCACAGATACGCAGTATTTT. Its translation is CATKDSGGATDTQYF. The variable domain in full, completed from reference TRBV19 and TRBJ2-3, reads DGGITQSPKYLFRKEGQNVTLSCEQNLNHDAMYWYRQDPGQGLRLIYYSQIVNDFQKGDIAEGYSVSREKKESFPLTVTSAQKNPTAFYLCATKDSGGATDTQYFGPGTRLTVL.